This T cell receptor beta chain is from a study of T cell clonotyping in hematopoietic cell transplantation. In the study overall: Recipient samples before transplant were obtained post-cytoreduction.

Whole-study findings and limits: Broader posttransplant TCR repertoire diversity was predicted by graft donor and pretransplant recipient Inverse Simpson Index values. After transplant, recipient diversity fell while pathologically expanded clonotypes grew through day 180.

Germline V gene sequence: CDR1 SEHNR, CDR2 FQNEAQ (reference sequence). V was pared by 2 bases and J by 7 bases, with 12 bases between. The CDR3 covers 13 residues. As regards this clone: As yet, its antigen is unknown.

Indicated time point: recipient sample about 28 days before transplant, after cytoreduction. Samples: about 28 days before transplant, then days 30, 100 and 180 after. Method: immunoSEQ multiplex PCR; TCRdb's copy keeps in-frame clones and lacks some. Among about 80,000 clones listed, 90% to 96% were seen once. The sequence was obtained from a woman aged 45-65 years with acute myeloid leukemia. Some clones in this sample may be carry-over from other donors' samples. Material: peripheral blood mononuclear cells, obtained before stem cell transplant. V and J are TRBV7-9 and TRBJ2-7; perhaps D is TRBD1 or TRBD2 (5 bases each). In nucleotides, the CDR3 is TGTGCCAGCAGCTTATCGGGGCCGGGTGAGCAGTACTTC. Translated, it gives CASSLSGPGEQYF.